This is a list of T cell receptor beta chains from one sample in a study of blood T cell repertoires in COVID-19. The protocol was immunoSEQ multiplex PCR, while the TCRdb copy is restricted to in-frame clones and leaves out a portion. The sample lists roughly 41,000 clones; over 75% were seen once. The source material was peripheral blood. Receptor source: a human donor in a cohort sampled during active COVID-19. The donor label of this sample is uncertain. The conserved cysteine and the conserved F or W are not part of the CDR3 here.

v_gene	j_gene	CDR3aa
TRBV28	TRBJ2-2	ASSRDRGSPDTGELF
TRBV30	TRBJ2-3	AWRIPGRGDLTDTQY
TRBV27	TRBJ2-7	ASSLNPGVSDEQY
TRBV9	TRBJ2-5	ASSVEAGGETQY
TRBV3-1/TRBV3-2	TRBJ1-2	ASSLGGAVGYGYT
TRBV9	TRBJ2-1	ASSASGNEQF
TRBV5-1	TRBJ2-7	ASSLVRQASYEQY
TRBV2	TRBJ1-5	ASSEMPGHNQPQH
TRBV2	TRBJ2-1	ASSEDSRYNEQF
TRBV6-5	TRBJ2-1	ASSSHRGEGEQF
TRBV4-1	TRBJ2-4	ASSRAGEAKNIQY
TRBV7-3	TRBJ1-4	ASSSRAVKLF
TRBV7-9	TRBJ2-1	ATSLGESSYNEQF
TRBV3-1/TRBV3-2	TRBJ1-3	ASSLGSSSGNTIY
TRBV11-2	TRBJ2-7	ASSPAGSYEQY
TRBV5-4	TRBJ2-1	ASSLDPLGGNEQF
TRBV6-5	TRBJ2-7	ASNWGTGETYEQY
TRBV6-6	TRBJ2-3	ASRPGQGTDTQY
TRBV5-1	TRBJ2-7	ASSPFGKVGYEQY
TRBV3-1/TRBV3-2	TRBJ1-5	ASSQIQGDQPQH
TRBV5-4	TRBJ1-1	ASSRTGVDTEAF
TRBV12-3/TRBV12-4	TRBJ2-5	ASSSSGGETQY
TRBV6-6	TRBJ2-7	ASRPGTGVAKQY
TRBV20-1	TRBJ2-7	SASRLSGTRNEQY
TRBV3-1/TRBV3-2	TRBJ2-2	ASSQEGGPTGELF
TRBV19	TRBJ2-3	ASSSIGRRGEADTQY
TRBV6-5	TRBJ2-7	ASGRLQEQY
TRBV6-5	TRBJ1-5	ASSYSNPGGNQPQH
TRBV7-3	TRBJ2-3	ASSSSGVSTDTQY
TRBV11-1	TRBJ1-3	ASSLQGQYHGNTIY
TRBV5-4	TRBJ2-5	ASSTRLAQETQY
TRBV28	TRBJ1-6	ASSLSLQNHNSPLH
TRBV2	TRBJ1-4	ASSGGQDLNEKLF
TRBV6-6	TRBJ1-5	ASSRDRVNQPQH
TRBV13	TRBJ1-4	ASSLQGIEKLF
TRBV20-1	TRBJ1-2	STTGNYGYT
TRBV4-1	TRBJ1-2	ASSQVRGILYGYT
TRBV5-1	TRBJ2-2	ASSLAPSRGAGELF
TRBV29-1	TRBJ1-1	SVTFTAKNTEAF
TRBV24-1	TRBJ2-3	ATSDSGQGTDTQY
TRBV9	TRBJ2-1	ASNLSLGQGYLSYNEQF
TRBV4-2	TRBJ1-2	ASSQALDNYGYT
TRBV4-1	TRBJ2-7	ASSQDWPGSTYEQY
TRBV29-1	TRBJ2-7	SGDRGGEQY
TRBV7-2	TRBJ1-2	ASSSTRDRVWGYT
TRBV7-7	TRBJ1-2	ASSPLGGADYGYT
TRBV7-3	TRBJ2-3	ASSLIGGGTDTQY
TRBV5-5	TRBJ1-5	ASSLSGPQPQH
TRBV7-6	TRBJ1-2	ASSPLVQGWDYGYT
TRBV5-1	TRBJ1-2	ASSETDYGYT
TRBV5-6	TRBJ2-3	ASSEGLAGALSTDTQY
TRBV6-5	TRBJ1-5	AAGVMGQPQH
TRBV28	TRBJ2-7	ASSLRTGGGLDEQY
TRBV28	TRBJ2-2	ASSRGLAGTGELF
TRBV27	TRBJ1-2	ASRQGPYGYT
TRBV20-1	TRBJ2-3	SASGTPLGDTQY
TRBV2	TRBJ2-2	ASRRGQEAANTGELF
TRBV5-5	TRBJ1-2	ASSLAAGGYGYT
TRBV3-1/TRBV3-2	TRBJ2-5	ASSYSGTGEETQY
TRBV2	TRBJ1-5	ASTLDRVDQPQH